A selection of T cell receptor beta chains follows, all from one sample in a study of beta chain features in type 1 diabetes. Clones were sequenced by immunoSEQ multiplex PCR, and TCRdb holds only the in-frame ones, with some missing. The sample lists roughly 290,000 clones; 8% were seen once. Sequencing was done on a sample of central memory CD4+ T cells from blood. The receptors here all came from a woman aged 18-29 years in good health. Each CDR3 is given with its conserved first and last residue. The D gene is left open where the match is weak. For some rows the clone size is stated as once, few or many, or as a class when expanded; others skip it.

>TRBJ2-3|14|-|TRBV2|TRBD1
TGTGCCAGCGCCCGGACAGGGCCCACAGATACGCAGTATTTT
CASARTGPTDTQYF
>TRBJ1-2|15|many|TRBV4-3|-
TGCGCCAGCAGCCCAGGGGCGGGCCAGGCTTATGGCTACACCTTC
CASSPGAGQAYGYTF
>TRBJ2-5|13|many|TRBV29-1|-
TGCAGCGTTGCCCCTGGAACTGGGGAGACCCAGTACTTC
CSVAPGTGETQYF
>TRBJ2-7|13|few|TRBV5-6|-
TGTGCCAGCAGCCGCATTGGGCCCTACGAGCAGTACTTC
CASSRIGPYEQYF
>TRBJ2-3|15|-|TRBV4-1|TRBD1
TGCGCCAGCAGCCGGGACAGGGGGTCCACAGATACGCAGTATTTT
CASSRDRGSTDTQYF
>TRBJ1-1|14|few|TRBV18|TRBD1
TGTGCCAGCTCACCCACAGGGGCGCGTGCTGAAGCTTTCTTT
CASSPTGARAEAFF
>TRBJ2-1|15|-|TRBV9|-
TGTGCCAGCAGCGCCAGGGGGGGCTCCTACAATGAGCAGTTCTTC
CASSARGGSYNEQFF
>TRBJ1-3|14|few|TRBV11-1|-
TGTGCCAGCAGCTTAGCGGACTCTGGAAACACCATATATTTT
CASSLADSGNTIYF
>TRBJ1-5|14|few|TRBV18|TRBD1
TGTGCCAGCTCGGGACAGCCCAGCAATCAGCCCCAGCATTTT
CASSGQPSNQPQHF
>TRBJ1-1|14|few|TRBV4-3|-
TGCGCCAGCAGCCAAGGGGGGTGGACCACTGAAGCTTTCTTT
CASSQGGWTTEAFF
>TRBJ1-5|11|-|TRBV20-1|-
TGCAGTGCTAGTGGGATTCAGCCCCAGCATTTT
CSASGIQPQHF
>TRBJ1-2|11|many|TRBV29-1|-
TGCAGCGTTGAAGATCAGCGGGAACAGACCTTC
CSVEDQREQTF
>TRBJ2-1|17|-|TRBV10-3|-
TGTGCCATCAGTGAGGGGCAGAAACTCCTTTGGGGGAATGAGCAGTTCTTC
CAISEGQKLLWGNEQFF
>TRBJ1-1|15|-|TRBV6-6|TRBD1
TGTGCCAGCAGTTCCACCAATACAGGGGGCACTGAAGCTTTCTTT
CASSSTNTGGTEAFF
>TRBJ2-3|13|-|TRBV18|-
TGTGCCAGCTCACCCGATATTTCAGATACGCAGTATTTT
CASSPDISDTQYF
>TRBJ2-7|14|few|TRBV15|TRBD2
TGTGCCACCGCCTGGACTAGCGGGAGTAGGGAGCAGTACTTC
CATAWTSGSREQYF
>TRBJ1-1|14|few|TRBV7-2|-
TGTGCCAGCAGCCCACCCGTAGGATGGACTGAAGCTTTCTTT
CASSPPVGWTEAFF
>TRBJ1-1|15|many|TRBV7-2|-
TGTGCCAGCAGCTTAATTTGGGGGGGTTACACTGAAGCTTTCTTT
CASSLIWGGYTEAFF
>TRBJ2-7|15|few|TRBV27|TRBD2
TGTGCCAGCAGTTTATCCCGGACTAGGATTTACGAGCAGTACTTC
CASSLSRTRIYEQYF
>TRBJ2-5|14|few|TRBV19|TRBD1
TGTGCCAGTCGAAGCCGACAGGGTTCGGAGACCCAGTACTTC
CASRSRQGSETQYF
>TRBJ1-6|14|-|TRBV7-9|-
TGTGCCAGCAGCTTATCAGGGAGGAATTCACCCCTCCACTTT
CASSLSGRNSPLHF
>TRBJ1-2|13|few|TRBV29-1|TRBD1
TGCAGCGTTGGTTCCACAGGGGACTATGGCTACACCTTC
CSVGSTGDYGYTF
>TRBJ1-1|14|-|TRBV4-1|-
TGCGCCAGCAGCCACACGATAAGGGACACTGAAGCTTTCTTT
CASSHTIRDTEAFF
>TRBJ2-6|15|few|TRBV4-2|-
TGTGCCAGCAGCCGGACGTCTTCTGGGGCCAACGTCCTGACTTTC
CASSRTSSGANVLTF
>TRBJ2-7|14|-|TRBV27|-
TGTGCCAGCAGTTTATCCCCGAATAGCGGCGAGCAGTACTTC
CASSLSPNSGEQYF
>TRBJ1-4|14|-|TRBV7-6|TRBD1
TGTGCCAGCAGACGGACAGGGGGAGGTGAAAAACTGTTTTTT
CASRRTGGGEKLFF
>TRBJ2-2|16|few|TRBV10-3|TRBD2
TGTGCCATCAGTCCCGTAGCGGGGGCACGAACCGGGGAGCTGTTTTTT
CAISPVAGARTGELFF
>TRBJ2-2|14|few|TRBV7-3|-
TGTGCCAGCAGCTTACAAGGTTACACCGGGGAGCTGTTTTTT
CASSLQGYTGELFF
>TRBJ2-7|14|few|TRBV7-2|TRBD2
TGTGCCAGCAGCCGGACTAGCGCCTCCTACGAGCAGTACTTC
CASSRTSASYEQYF
>TRBJ1-5|15|-|TRBV5-5|-
TGTGCCAGCAGCCCCGTGCCAGGAAGCAATCAGCCCCAGCATTTT
CASSPVPGSNQPQHF
>TRBJ1-1|16|-|TRBV5-1|-
TGCGCCAGCAGCTTGGAAGGCAGGGGATGGAGCACTGAAGCTTTCTTT
CASSLEGRGWSTEAFF
>TRBJ1-2|14|-|TRBV18|-
TGTGCCAGCTCACCGGACAGTCCTAACTATGGCTACACCTTC
CASSPDSPNYGYTF
>TRBJ2-3|13|few|TRBV7-2|-
TGTGCCAGCACCCGAACCCCAGGGAGTGATGAGTATTTT
CASTRTPGSDEYF
>TRBJ2-7|14|-|TRBV4-3|TRBD2
TGCGCCAGCAGCTTATTAGCGGGTCCCTACGAGCAGTACTTC
CASSLLAGPYEQYF
>TRBJ2-5|14|-|TRBV5-5|-
TGTGCCAGCAGCTTTTTAGCGGCCCAAGAGACCCAGTACTTC
CASSFLAAQETQYF
>TRBJ1-2|17|few|TRBV4-1|-
TGCGCCAGCAGCCAACCCTTCGACAGTTCAGACAACTATGGCTACACCTTC
CASSQPFDSSDNYGYTF
>TRBJ2-7|15|-|TRBV6-6|-
TGTGCCAGCAGTTCGACGGTGGGGAAAGGGTACGAGCAGTACTTC
CASSSTVGKGYEQYF
>TRBJ1-6|16|few|TRBV7-6|TRBD1
TGTGCCAGCAGTTCACAGGGGGCGGGTTATAATTCACCCCTCCACTTT
CASSSQGAGYNSPLHF
>TRBJ2-3|14|few|TRBV7-9|-
TGTGCCAGCAGCTCCGGACACCACACAGATACGCAGTATTTT
CASSSGHHTDTQYF
>TRBJ2-5|16|many|TRBV7-2|-
TGTGCCAGCAGCCCGACTGTCGCGACACTTGGAGGGACCCAGTACTTC
CASSPTVATLGGTQYF
>TRBJ2-7|12|-|TRBV7-3|TRBD1
TGTGCCAGCAGACAGGGGACCTACGAGCAGTACTTC
CASRQGTYEQYF
>TRBJ2-1|16|-|TRBV6-5|-
TGTGCCAGCAGTTACGGCGGGTTCATTCCTTACAATGAGCAGTTCTTC
CASSYGGFIPYNEQFF
>TRBJ2-3|14|few|TRBV7-7|-
TGTGCTAGCGGACGGGACCCCTCCTCGGATACGCAGTATTTT
CASGRDPSSDTQYF